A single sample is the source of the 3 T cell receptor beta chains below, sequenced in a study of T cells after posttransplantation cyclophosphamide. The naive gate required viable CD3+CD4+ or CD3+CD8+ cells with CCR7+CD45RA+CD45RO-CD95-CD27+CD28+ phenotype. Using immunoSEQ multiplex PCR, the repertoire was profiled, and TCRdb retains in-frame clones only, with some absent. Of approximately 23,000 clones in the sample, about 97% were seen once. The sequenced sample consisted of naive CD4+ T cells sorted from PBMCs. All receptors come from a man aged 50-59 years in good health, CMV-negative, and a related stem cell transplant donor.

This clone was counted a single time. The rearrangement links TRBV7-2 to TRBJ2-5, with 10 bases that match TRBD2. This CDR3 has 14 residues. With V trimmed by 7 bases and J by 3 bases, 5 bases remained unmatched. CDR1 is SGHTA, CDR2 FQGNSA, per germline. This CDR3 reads CASTFGLAEETQYF. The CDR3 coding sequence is TGTGCCAGCACCTTTGGACTAGCGGAAGAGACCCAGTACTTC.

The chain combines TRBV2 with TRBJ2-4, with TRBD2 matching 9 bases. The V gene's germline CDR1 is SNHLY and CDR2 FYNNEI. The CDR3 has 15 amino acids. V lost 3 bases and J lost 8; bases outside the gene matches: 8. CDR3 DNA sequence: TGTGCCAGCAGTGAGCTTTTGGCGGGAGGGGACATTCAGTACTTC. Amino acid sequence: CASSELLAGGDIQYF. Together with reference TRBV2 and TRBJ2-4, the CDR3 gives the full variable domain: EPEVTQTPSHQVTQMGQEVILRCVPISNHLYFYWYRQILGQKVEFLVSFYNNEISEKSEIFDDQFSVERPDGSNFTLKIRSTKLEDSAMYFCASSELLAGGDIQYFGAGTRLSVL.

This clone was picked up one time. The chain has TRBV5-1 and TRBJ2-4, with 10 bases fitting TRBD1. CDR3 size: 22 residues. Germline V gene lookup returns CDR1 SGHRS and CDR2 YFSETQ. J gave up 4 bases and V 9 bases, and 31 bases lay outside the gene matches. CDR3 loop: CATHHSDPTQWCWDRGKNIQYF. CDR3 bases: TGCGCCACCCACCATTCCGACCCGACACAGTGGTGTTGGGACAGGGGAAAAAACATTCAGTACTTC. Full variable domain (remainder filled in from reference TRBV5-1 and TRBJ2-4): KAGVTQTPRYLIKTRGQQVTLSCSPISGHRSVSWYQQTPGQGLQFLFEYFSETQRNKGNFPGRFSGRQFSNSRSEMNVSTLELGDSALYLCATHHSDPTQWCWDRGKNIQYFGAGTRLSVL.